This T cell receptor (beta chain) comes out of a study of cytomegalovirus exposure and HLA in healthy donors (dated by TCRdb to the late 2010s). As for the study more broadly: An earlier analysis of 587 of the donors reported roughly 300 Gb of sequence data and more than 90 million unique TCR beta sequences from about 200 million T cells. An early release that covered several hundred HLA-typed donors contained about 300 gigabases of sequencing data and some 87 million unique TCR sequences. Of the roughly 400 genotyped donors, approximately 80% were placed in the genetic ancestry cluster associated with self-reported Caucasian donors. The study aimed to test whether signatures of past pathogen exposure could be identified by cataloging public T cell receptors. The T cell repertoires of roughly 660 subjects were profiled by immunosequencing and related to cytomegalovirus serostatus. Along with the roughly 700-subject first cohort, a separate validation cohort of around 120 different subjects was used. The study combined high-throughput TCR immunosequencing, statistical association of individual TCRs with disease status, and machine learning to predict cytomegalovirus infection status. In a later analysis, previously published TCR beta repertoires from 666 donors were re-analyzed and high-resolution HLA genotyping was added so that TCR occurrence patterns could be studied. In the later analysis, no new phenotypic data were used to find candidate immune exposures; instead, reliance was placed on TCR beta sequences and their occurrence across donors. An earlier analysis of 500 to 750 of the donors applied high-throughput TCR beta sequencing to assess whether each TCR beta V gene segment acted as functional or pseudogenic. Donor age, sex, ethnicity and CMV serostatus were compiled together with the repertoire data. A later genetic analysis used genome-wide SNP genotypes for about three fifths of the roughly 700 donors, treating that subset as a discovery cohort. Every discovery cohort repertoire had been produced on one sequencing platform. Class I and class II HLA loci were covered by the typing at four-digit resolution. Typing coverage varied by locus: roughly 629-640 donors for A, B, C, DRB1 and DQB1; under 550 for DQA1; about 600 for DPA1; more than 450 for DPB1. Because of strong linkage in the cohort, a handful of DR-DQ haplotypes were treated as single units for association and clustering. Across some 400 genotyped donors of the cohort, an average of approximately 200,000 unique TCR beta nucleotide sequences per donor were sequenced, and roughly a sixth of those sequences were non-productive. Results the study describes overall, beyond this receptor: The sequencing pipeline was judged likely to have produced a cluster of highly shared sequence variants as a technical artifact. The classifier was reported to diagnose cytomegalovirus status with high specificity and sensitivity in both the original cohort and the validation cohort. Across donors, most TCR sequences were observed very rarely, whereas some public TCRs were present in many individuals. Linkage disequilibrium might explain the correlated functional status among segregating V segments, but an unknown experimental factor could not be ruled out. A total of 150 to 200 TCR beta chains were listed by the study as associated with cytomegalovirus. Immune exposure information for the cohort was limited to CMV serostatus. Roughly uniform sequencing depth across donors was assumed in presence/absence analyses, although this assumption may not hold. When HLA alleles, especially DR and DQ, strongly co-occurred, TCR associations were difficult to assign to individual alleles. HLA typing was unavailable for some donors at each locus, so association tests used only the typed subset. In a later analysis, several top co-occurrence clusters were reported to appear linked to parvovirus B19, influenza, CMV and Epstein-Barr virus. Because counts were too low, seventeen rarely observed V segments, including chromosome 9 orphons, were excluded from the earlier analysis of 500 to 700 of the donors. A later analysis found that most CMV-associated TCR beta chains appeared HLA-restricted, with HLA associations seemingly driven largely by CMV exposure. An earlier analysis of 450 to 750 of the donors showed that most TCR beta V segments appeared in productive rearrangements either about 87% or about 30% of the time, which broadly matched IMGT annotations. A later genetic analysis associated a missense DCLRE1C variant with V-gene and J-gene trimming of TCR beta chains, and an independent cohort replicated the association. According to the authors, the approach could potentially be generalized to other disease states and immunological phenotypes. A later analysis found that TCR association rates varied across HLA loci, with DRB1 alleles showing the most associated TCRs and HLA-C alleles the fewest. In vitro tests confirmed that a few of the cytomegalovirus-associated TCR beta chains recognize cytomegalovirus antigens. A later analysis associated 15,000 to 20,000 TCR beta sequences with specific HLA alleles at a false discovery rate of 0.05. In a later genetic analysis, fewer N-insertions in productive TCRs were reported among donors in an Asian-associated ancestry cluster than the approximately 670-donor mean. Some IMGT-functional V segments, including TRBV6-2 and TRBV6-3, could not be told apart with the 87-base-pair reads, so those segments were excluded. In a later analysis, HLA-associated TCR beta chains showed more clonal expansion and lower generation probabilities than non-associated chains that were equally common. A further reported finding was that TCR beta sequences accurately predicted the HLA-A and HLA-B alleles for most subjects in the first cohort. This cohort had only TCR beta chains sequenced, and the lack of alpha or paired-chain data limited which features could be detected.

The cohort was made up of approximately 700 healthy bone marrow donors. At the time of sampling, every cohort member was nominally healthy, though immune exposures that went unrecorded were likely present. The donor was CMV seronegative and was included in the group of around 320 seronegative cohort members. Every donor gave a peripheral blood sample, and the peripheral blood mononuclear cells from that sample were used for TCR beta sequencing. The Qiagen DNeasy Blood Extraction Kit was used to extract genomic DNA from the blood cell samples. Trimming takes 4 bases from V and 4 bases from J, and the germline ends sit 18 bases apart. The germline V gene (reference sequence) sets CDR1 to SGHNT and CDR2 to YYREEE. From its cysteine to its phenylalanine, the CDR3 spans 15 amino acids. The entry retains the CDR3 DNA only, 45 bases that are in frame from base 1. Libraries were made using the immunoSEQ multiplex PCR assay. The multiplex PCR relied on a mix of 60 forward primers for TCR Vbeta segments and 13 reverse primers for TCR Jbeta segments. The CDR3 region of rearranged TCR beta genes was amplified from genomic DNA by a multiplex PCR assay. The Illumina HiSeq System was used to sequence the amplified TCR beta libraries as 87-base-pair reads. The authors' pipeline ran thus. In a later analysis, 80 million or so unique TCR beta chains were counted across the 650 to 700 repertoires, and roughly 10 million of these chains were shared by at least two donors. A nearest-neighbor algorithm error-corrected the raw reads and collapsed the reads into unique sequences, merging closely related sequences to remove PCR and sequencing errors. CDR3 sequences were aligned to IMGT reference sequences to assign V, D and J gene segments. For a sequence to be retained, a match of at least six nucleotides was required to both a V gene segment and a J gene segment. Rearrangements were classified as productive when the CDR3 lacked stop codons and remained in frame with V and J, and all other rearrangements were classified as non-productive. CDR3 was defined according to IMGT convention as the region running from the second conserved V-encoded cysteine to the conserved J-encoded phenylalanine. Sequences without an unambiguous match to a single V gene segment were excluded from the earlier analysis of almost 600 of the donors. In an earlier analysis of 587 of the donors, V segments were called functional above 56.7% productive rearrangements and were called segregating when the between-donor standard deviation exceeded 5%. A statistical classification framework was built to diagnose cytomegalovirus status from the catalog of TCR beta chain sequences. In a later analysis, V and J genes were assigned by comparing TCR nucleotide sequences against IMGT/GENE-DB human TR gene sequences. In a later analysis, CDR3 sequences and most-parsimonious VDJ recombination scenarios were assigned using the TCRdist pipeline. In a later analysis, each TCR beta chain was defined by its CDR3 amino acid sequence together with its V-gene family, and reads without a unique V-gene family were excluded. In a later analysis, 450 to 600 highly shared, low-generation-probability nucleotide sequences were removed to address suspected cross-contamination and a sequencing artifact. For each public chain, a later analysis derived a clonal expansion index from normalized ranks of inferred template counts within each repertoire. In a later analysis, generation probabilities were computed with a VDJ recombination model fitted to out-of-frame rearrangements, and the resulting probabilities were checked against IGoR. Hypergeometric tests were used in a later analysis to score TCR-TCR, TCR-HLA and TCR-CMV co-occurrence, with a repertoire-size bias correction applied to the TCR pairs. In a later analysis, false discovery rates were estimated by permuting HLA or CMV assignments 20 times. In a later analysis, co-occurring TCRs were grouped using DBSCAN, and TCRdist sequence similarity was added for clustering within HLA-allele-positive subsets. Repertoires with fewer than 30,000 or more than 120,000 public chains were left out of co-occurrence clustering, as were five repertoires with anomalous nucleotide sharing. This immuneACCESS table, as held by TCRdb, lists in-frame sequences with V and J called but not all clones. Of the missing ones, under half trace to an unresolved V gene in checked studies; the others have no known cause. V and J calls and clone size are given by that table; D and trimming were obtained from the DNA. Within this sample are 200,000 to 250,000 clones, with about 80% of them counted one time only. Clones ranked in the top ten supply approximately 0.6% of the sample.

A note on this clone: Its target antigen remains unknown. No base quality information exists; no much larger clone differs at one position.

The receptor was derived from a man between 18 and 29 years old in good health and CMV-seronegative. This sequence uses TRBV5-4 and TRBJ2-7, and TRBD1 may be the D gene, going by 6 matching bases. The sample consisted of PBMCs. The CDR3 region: CASSPGAGKGYEQYF. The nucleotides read TGTGCCAGCAGCCCAGGGGCAGGGAAAGGATACGAGCAGTACTTC.